This record concerns one T cell receptor beta chain sequence. Antigen specificity is unknown. The data are from a study of T-cell memory formation after mild COVID-19. Study context: The TCR clusters were mostly specific to one donor.

Study-level findings and limits: Mostly located in CM and EM were contracting CD4+ clones, with contracting CD8+ clones located in EMRA. In second-wave clones peaking day 37, SARS-CoV-2 specificity remained unconfirmed. Contracting clones from day 15 to 85 showed balanced CD4/CD8; later expanders favored CD4+.

One entry per CDR3 protein results from TCRdb running MiXCR on the 5' RACE reads. The repertoire holds about 170,000 distinct CDR3 sequences, with 10% to 15% as singletons. This receptor was taken from a man younger than 35 who had mild COVID-19 (a few samples of this study predate the infection). Cell type and time point are not known. The sequenced material came from PBMCs or a T cell subset sorted from them (not recorded which).

The CDR3 protein is CASSQDGTGIYEQYF. CDR3 bases: TGCGCCAGCAGCCAAGATGGGACAGGGATCTACGAGCAGTACTTC. The chain couples TRBV4-3 to TRBJ2-7, with TRBD1 identical over 9 bases. This CDR3 has 15 amino acids. Germline V CDR1 and CDR2: LGHNA, YSLEER. V lost 0 bases to trimming and J lost 3 bases; unmatched junction nucleotides: 3.